The 2 T cell receptor beta chains in this list originate from one sample, sequenced in a study of blood T cell repertoires in COVID-19. Using immunoSEQ multiplex PCR, the repertoire was profiled, and TCRdb retains in-frame clones only, with some absent. The repertoire holds 34,000 or so clones, with around nine tenths as singletons. The sample taken for sequencing was peripheral blood. All receptors derive from a man between 60 and 75 years old with active or convalescent COVID-19.

J is TRBJ2-7 and V is TRBV20-1, with D uncertain. This CDR3 is built from 14 residues. V lost 3 bases to trimming and J lost 0 bases, with 12 bases between them. In germline, CDR1 is DFQATT, CDR2 SNEGSKA (reference sequence). In DNA form, the CDR3 reads TGCAGTGCTAGTTCGCAGGCCTTCTCCTACGAGCAGTACTTC. Encoded protein: CSASSQAFSYEQYF.

The chain joins TRBV21-1 to TRBJ2-5; TRBD2 is taken as the D call from the table, unchecked against the DNA. TRBV21-1 is a pseudogene segment. The CDR3 runs to 14 residues. For the CDR3, the DNA is TGTGCCAGCAGCAAAGAGGGAGGGGGAGAGACCCAGTACTTC. Its translation: CASSKEGGGETQYF.